These T cell receptor beta chains were read from a single sample in a study of OX40 agonist ivuxolimab in advanced cancers. The table came from immunoSEQ multiplex PCR; TCRdb's copy has only in-frame clones and leaves some out. The table lists about 84,000 clones, approximately 95% of them singletons. Source: CD4+ or CD8+ T cells sorted from blood, taken in a trial of the OX40 agonist ivuxolimab. Receptors originate from an adult with an advanced solid tumor such as melanoma, head and neck, liver or kidney cancer. Each CDR3 is given with its conserved first and last residue. D genes are given only for firm matches. Expanded clones get a size class; other rows say once, few or many, or leave the size out.

size	D	V	J	CDR3	DNA
-	-	TRBV7-9	TRBJ1-3	CASSSDSGNTIYF	TGTGCCAGCAGCAGTGACTCTGGAAACACCATATATTTT
-	-	TRBV5-6	TRBJ1-2	CASSLAGDGYTF	TGTGCCAGCAGCTTGGCTGGGGATGGCTACACCTTC
-	TRBD1	TRBV7-9	TRBJ2-5	CASSIRDSIQETQYF	TGTGCCAGCAGCATCCGGGACAGCATCCAAGAGACCCAGTACTTC
large	TRBD1	TRBV27	TRBJ1-2	CASSPGMTGGPNYGYTF	TGTGCCAGCAGTCCAGGGATGACAGGGGGCCCGAACTATGGCTACACCTTC
-	-	TRBV20-1	TRBJ1-1	CSASTGTEAFF	TGCAGTGCTAGTACGGGCACTGAAGCTTTCTTT
-	-	TRBV13	TRBJ2-2	CASSLLVPTGELFF	TGTGCCAGCAGCTTATTAGTCCCCACCGGGGAGCTGTTTTTT
-	-	TRBV7-2	TRBJ2-1	CASSLVGYNEQFF	TGTGCCAGCAGCCTTGTGGGATACAATGAGCAGTTCTTC
-	TRBD1	TRBV7-8	TRBJ1-5	CASSDETGGSRNQPQHF	TGTGCCAGCAGCGATGAGACAGGGGGCTCGCGAAATCAGCCCCAGCATTTT
-	TRBD2	TRBV28	TRBJ2-2	CASSIVGLAGGNTGELFF	TGTGCCAGCAGTATAGTTGGACTAGCGGGAGGGAACACCGGGGAGCTGTTTTTT
-	TRBD2	TRBV7-3	TRBJ2-3	CASSSLAGGLRSDTQYF	TGTGCCAGCAGTTCGCTAGCGGGAGGATTACGCTCAGATACGCAGTATTTT
-	-	TRBV14	TRBJ1-4	CASSQEPARATNEKLFF	TGTGCCAGCAGCCAAGAACCAGCGCGGGCAACTAATGAAAAACTGTTTTTT
once	-	TRBV6-6	TRBJ1-2	CASSFGSGHTF	TGTGCCAGCAGCTTCGGCTCTGGCCACACCTTC
-	-	TRBV4-3	TRBJ2-3	CASSQAEMGITDTQYF	TGCGCCAGCAGCCAAGCTGAAATGGGAATAACAGATACGCAGTATTTT
-	TRBD2	TRBV7-3	TRBJ2-7	CASSYDGGGAYEQYF	TGTGCCAGCAGCTACGATGGGGGAGGGGCCTACGAGCAGTACTTC
-	TRBD2	TRBV7-7	TRBJ2-1	CASGGSSYNEQFF	TGTGCTAGCGGGGGGAGCTCCTACAATGAGCAGTTCTTC
-	-	TRBV5-5	TRBJ2-7	CASSLGGRGEQYF	TGTGCCAGCAGCTTGGGGGGTAGGGGCGAGCAGTACTTC
-	-	TRBV5-5	TRBJ1-1	CASSLERDTEAFF	TGTGCCAGCAGCTTGGAGAGGGACACTGAAGCTTTCTTT
-	-	TRBV28	TRBJ2-1	CASSFGWPGNEQFF	TGTGCCAGCAGTTTCGGGTGGCCTGGCAATGAGCAGTTCTTC
-	-	TRBV9	TRBJ1-3	CASSAQGNTIYF	TGTGCCAGCAGCGCACAGGGAAACACCATATATTTT
-	-	TRBV2	TRBJ1-2	CARGGRGPITNYGYTF	TGTGCCAGGGGGGGCAGGGGCCCCATAACTAACTATGGCTACACCTTC
-	-	TRBV4-3	TRBJ2-7	CASSQEDLYEQYF	TGCGCCAGCAGCCAAGAAGACCTTTACGAGCAGTACTTC
-	-	TRBV27	TRBJ2-1	CASSSPLLHANEQFF	TGTGCCAGCAGTTCGCCCCTACTCCACGCCAATGAGCAGTTCTTC
-	TRBD1	TRBV5-4	TRBJ2-7	CASSSGQSYEQYF	TGTGCCAGCAGCTCGGGACAGTCCTACGAGCAGTACTTC
-	-	TRBV7-3	TRBJ1-1	CASSLTGPMNTEAFF	TGTGCCAGCAGCTTAACTGGGCCCATGAACACTGAAGCTTTCTTT
-	TRBD2	TRBV7-6	TRBJ2-7	CASSRTSLTEQYF	TGTGCCAGCAGCCGGACTAGCCTCACCGAGCAGTACTTC
-	-	TRBV7-6	TRBJ1-2	CASSLSNPGVDEGYTF	TGTGCCAGCAGCCTTAGCAATCCAGGGGTCGACGAGGGCTACACCTTC
-	-	TRBV10-2	TRBJ2-7	CASSESGYEQYF	TGCGCCAGCAGTGAGTCGGGCTACGAGCAGTACTTC
once	TRBD1	TRBV5-6	TRBJ2-7	CASSWGQMSAYEQYF	TGTGCCAGCAGCTGGGGACAGATGTCGGCCTACGAGCAGTACTTC
-	-	TRBV5-6	TRBJ2-6	CASSFFGAGANVLTF	TGTGCCAGCAGCTTTTTCGGGGCTGGGGCCAACGTCCTGACTTTC
-	-	TRBV5-6	TRBJ2-5	CASSLGGHLQETQYF	TGTGCCAGCAGCTTGGGGGGCCACCTCCAAGAGACCCAGTACTTC
-	-	TRBV7-9	TRBJ1-1	CASSPPGGEPEAFF	TGTGCCAGCAGCCCCCCGGGAGGCGAGCCTGAAGCTTTCTTT
-	TRBD2	TRBV7-9	TRBJ2-7	CASSRDSGNGYEQYF	TGTGCCAGCAGTCGCGATAGCGGGAACGGATACGAGCAGTACTTC
medium-sized	TRBD2	TRBV10-3	TRBJ2-7	CAISEGTSGVYEQYF	TGTGCCATCAGTGAGGGTACTAGCGGAGTCTACGAGCAGTACTTC
-	TRBD2	TRBV9	TRBJ2-3	CASSGSTSGRDTDTQYF	TGTGCCAGCAGCGGCTCGACTAGCGGGAGGGACACAGATACGCAGTATTTT
-	-	TRBV9	TRBJ2-7	CASSVALQGTYEQYF	TGTGCCAGCAGCGTAGCCTTACAGGGAACCTACGAGCAGTACTTC
-	TRBD1	TRBV27	TRBJ1-1	CASSLYRGVNTEAFF	TGTGCCAGCAGTTTGTACAGGGGGGTGAACACTGAAGCTTTCTTT
-	TRBD1	TRBV28	TRBJ2-7	CASNLDRGPYEQYF	TGTGCCAGCAACTTGGACAGGGGGCCCTACGAGCAGTACTTC
-	-	TRBV7-6	TRBJ1-2	CASSLRARDYGYTF	TGTGCCAGCAGCCTCAGGGCGAGGGACTATGGCTACACCTTC
-	-	TRBV27	TRBJ2-7	CASSSSPDTYSYEQYF	TGTGCCAGCAGTTCCTCCCCTGACACCTACTCCTACGAGCAGTACTTC